The 17 T cell receptor beta chains in this list originate from one sample, sequenced in a study of T cell repertoires in cytomegalovirus infection. These receptors lack a known antigen. TCRdb called the reads again in MiXCR, with one record for every CDR3 protein. The table has fewer than 70,000 distinct CDR3 sequences, around 30% seen once. Here the sequenced sample was CD8+ T cells from cultured PBMCs, taken from culture after CMV antigen stimulation. The source of these receptors is a human donor in good health (CMV status not recorded). Some clones in this sample may be carry-over from other donors' samples.

The chain combines TRBV5-6 with TRBJ2-5, with a weak D call TRBD1 (6 bases). The CDR3 loop spans 14 amino acids. The germline V gene encodes CDR1 SGHDT and CDR2 YYEEEE. V was pared by 0 bases and J by 3 bases, with 9 bases between. The DNA for the CDR3 is TGTGCCAGCAGCTTGGACGCAGGGGAAGAGACCCAGTACTTC. The encoded protein is CASSLDAGEETQYF.

This clonotype appeared many times. The chain recombines TRBV7-2 with TRBJ1-1; D is uncertain. Germline lookup yields CDR1 SGHTA and CDR2 FQGNSA. The CDR3 length is 17 residues. V was shortened by 5 bases and J by 1 base, with 20 bases between the two germline ends. This CDR3 reads CASSPGWTRLTNTEAFF. The DNA of the CDR3 is TGTGCCAGCAGCCCCGGTTGGACGCGTCTTACGAACACTGAAGCTTTCTTT. The full variable domain, rest sourced from reference TRBV7-2 and TRBJ1-1, is GAGVSQSPSNKVTEKGKDVELRCDPISGHTALYWYRQSLGQGLEFLIYFQGNSAPDKSGLPSDRFSAERTGGSVSTLTIQRTQQEDSAVYLCASSPGWTRLTNTEAFFGQGTRLTVV.

This clonotype was picked up many times. The rearrangement joins TRBV9 to TRBJ1-2; no clear D. The V gene's germline CDR1 is SGDLS and CDR2 YYNGEE. The CDR3 is made up of 14 amino acids. V lost 4 bases to trimming and J lost 2 bases, with 12 bases between them. The CDR3 loop is CASSPHGPNYGYTF. DNA of the CDR3: TGTGCCAGCAGCCCCCACGGGCCAAACTATGGCTACACCTTC.

The chain has TRBV29-1 and TRBJ2-7, with D perhaps given as TRBD1 or TRBD2 (5 bases each). Germline V gene lookup returns CDR1 SQVTM and CDR2 ANQGSEA. Trimming stripped 3 bases from V and 2 bases from J, with 23 bases between. The CDR3 covers 17 residues. CDR3 sequence reads: CSVEFRMRGADAYEQYF. CDR3 nucleotides: TGCAGCGTTGAGTTTCGAATGAGGGGCGCCGACGCCTACGAGCAGTACTTC.

J is TRBJ1-5 and V is TRBV12-3 or TRBV12-4; D remains ambiguous. The ends were cut back, 2 bases at V and 4 bases at J, with 12 bases in the middle. The CDR3 length is 15 residues. The CDR3 sequence is CASSLRAAQNQPQHF. DNA of the CDR3: TGTGCCAGCAGTTTAAGAGCGGCACAAAATCAGCCCCAGCATTTT.

This clonotype showed up many times. J is TRBJ2-7 and V is TRBV9; the match to TRBD1 covers 8 bases. The V gene end was trimmed by 3 bases and the J gene end by 5 bases; junction bases not matched to a gene: 7. The germline V gene has CDR1 SGDLS and CDR2 YYNGEE. CDR3 length equals 14 residues. CDR3 DNA sequence: TGTGCCAGCAGCGCGGGGGACAGGCCACACGAGCAGTACTTC. As protein: CASSAGDRPHEQYF. Full variable domain (missing parts from reference TRBV9 and TRBJ2-7): DSGVTQTPKHLITATGQRVTLRCSPRSGDLSVYWYQQSLDQGLQFLIQYYNGEERAKGNILERFSAQQFPDLHSELNLSSLELGDSALYFCASSAGDRPHEQYFGPGTRLTVT.

This clonotype showed up many times. The rearrangement uses TRBV7-2 and TRBJ2-7, with D possibly matching TRBD1 (5 bases). Trimming cost V 6 bases and J 1 base, with 16 bases left between them. Looked up from germline, CDR1 is SGHTA and CDR2 is FQGNSA. The CDR3 consists of 15 residues. The DNA of the CDR3 is TGTGCCAGCAGTCTCGCCAGGGAAGGATCCTACGAGCAGTACTTC. The encoded protein is CASSLAREGSYEQYF.

DNA for the CDR3: TGTGCCAGCAGCCGCAGCGGGAGGTATGATACGCAGTATTTT. It encodes CASSRSGRYDTQYF. This rearrangement joins TRBV12-3 or TRBV12-4 to TRBJ2-3; 9 bases line up with TRBD2. CDR3 length: 14 residues. V lost 6 bases to trimming and J lost 6 bases; unmatched junction nucleotides: 7.

The chain carries TRBV30 and TRBJ2-7, with 8 bases identical to TRBD1. CDR1 GTSNPN and CDR2 SVGIG come from the germline V gene (reference sequence). This CDR3 has 15 amino acids. V gave up 2 bases and J gave up 4 bases; unmatched junction bases: 10. CDR3 coding DNA: TGTGCCTGGAGTATGCCGGGACAGGCATCTTACGAGCAGTACTTC. It is translated as CAWSMPGQASYEQYF.

About this clonotype: No DNA is shown, since the ends of the CDR3 on it are uncertain; the CDR3 is the one TCRdb lists. The rearrangement joins TRBV11-3 to TRBJ1-2; TRBD1 is taken as the D call from the table, unchecked against the DNA. CDR1 and CDR2 from the germline V gene are SGHNT and YENEEA. A total of 15 residues make up the CDR3, ends included. The CDR3: CASSFGSGQGHGYTF.

V gene TRBV11-2 combines with J gene TRBJ1-5; weak D call: TRBD1 (5 bases). Trimming stripped 6 bases from V and 6 bases from J, with 18 bases between. The V gene's germline CDR1 is SGHAT and CDR2 FQNNGV. The CDR3 length is 15 residues. CDR3 DNA sequence: TGTGCCAGCAGTGAGCGGGCCGGGGCTTCTCAGCCCCAGCATTTT. Translation gives CASSERAGASQPQHF. The whole variable domain, remainder taken from reference TRBV11-2 and TRBJ1-5, is EAGVAQSPRYKIIEKRQSVAFWCNPISGHATLYWYQQILGQGPKLLIQFQNNGVVDDSQLPKDRFSAERLKGVDSTLKIQPAKLEDSAVYLCASSERAGASQPQHFGDGTRLSIL.

The gene calls are TRBV15 and TRBJ2-7; D remains ambiguous. The CDR3 runs 15 residues. With 0 bases removed from V and 0 bases from J, the gap between germline ends came to 9 bases. Germline CDR1 is LNHNV and CDR2 is YYDKDF (reference sequence). The CDR3 protein is CATSRDPYSSYEQYF. The CDR3 bases are TGTGCCACCAGCAGAGATCCCTATTCCTCCTACGAGCAGTACTTC.

This clonotype was observed at least ten times. V gene TRBV28 combines with J gene TRBJ2-2; perhaps D is TRBD1 or TRBD2 (5 bases each). V gave up 2 bases and J gave up 9 bases, with 13 bases separating them. This CDR3 comprises 14 residues. Germline loops: CDR1 MDHEN, CDR2 SYDVKM. CDR3 nucleotides: TGTGCCAGCAGTTTACGAGGGACCCTGCGGGAGCTGTTTTTT. This sequence encodes CASSLRGTLRELFF.

This chain uses TRBV9 with TRBJ2-1, with 9 bases identical to TRBD2. The CDR3 has 13 residues. Germline V lookup: CDR1 SGDLS, CDR2 YYNGEE. Unmatched junction bases numbered 5, after V lost 3 bases and J lost 10 bases. The CDR3 DNA reads TGTGCCAGCAGCGGCGCGGGAGGGCGCGAGCAGTTCTTC. Its translation: CASSGAGGREQFF.

The CDR3 sequence: CASSQDLRGRGYGYTF. For the CDR3, the DNA is TGCGCCAGCAGCCAAGATTTAAGGGGGCGCGGGTATGGCTACACCTTC. The J gene is TRBJ1-2, the V gene TRBV4-3; the match to TRBD1 covers 7 bases. This CDR3 contains 16 residues. Trimming cost V 0 bases and J 5 bases; bases outside gene matches: 9. From germline, CDR1 is LGHNA and CDR2 YSLEER.

This clonotype was seen a few times. This chain joins TRBV7-9 and TRBJ2-1; a possible D gene is TRBD2 (6 bases). The V gene's germline CDR1 is SEHNR and CDR2 FQNEAQ (reference sequence). The CDR3 is made up of 13 amino acids. The ends were cut back, 5 bases at V and 5 bases at J, with 10 bases in the middle. The CDR3 loop is CASSPRRDNEQFF. The CDR3 DNA follows: TGTGCCAGCAGCCCTCGGAGGGACAATGAGCAGTTCTTC.

This clonotype has only a few counts. The J gene is TRBJ2-1, the V gene TRBV7-3; TRBD2 matches 7 bases. The CDR3 covers 13 residues. Trimming took 5 bases from V and 7 from J; bases not matched to a gene: 5. The germline V gene encodes CDR1 SGHTA and CDR2 FQGTGA. The CDR3 sequence is CASSPGTINEQFF. As DNA, the CDR3 is TGTGCCAGCAGCCCCGGGACTATTAATGAGCAGTTCTTC.